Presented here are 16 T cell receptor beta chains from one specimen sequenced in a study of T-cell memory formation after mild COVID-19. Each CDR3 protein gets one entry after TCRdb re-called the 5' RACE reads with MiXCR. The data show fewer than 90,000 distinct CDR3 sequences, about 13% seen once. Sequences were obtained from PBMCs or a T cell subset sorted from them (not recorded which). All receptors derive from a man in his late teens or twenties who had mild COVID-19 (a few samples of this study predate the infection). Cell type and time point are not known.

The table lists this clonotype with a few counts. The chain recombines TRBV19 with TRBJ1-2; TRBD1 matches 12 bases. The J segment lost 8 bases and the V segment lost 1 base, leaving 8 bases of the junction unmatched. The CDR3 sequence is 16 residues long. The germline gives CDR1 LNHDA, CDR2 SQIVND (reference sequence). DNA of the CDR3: TGTGCCAGTAGTATAGTGAGGGACAGGGGGCGTTTCGGCTACACCTTC. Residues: CASSIVRDRGRFGYTF. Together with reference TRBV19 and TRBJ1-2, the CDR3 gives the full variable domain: DGGITQSPKYLFRKEGQNVTLSCEQNLNHDAMYWYRQDPGQGLRLIYYSQIVNDFQKGDIAEGYSVSREKKESFPLTVTSAQKNPTAFYLCASSIVRDRGRFGYTFGSGTRLTVV.

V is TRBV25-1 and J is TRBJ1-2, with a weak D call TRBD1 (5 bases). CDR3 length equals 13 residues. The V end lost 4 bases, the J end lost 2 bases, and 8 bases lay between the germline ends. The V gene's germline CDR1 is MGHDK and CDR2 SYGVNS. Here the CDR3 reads CASSAGGNYGYTF. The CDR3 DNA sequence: TGTGCCAGCAGTGCTGGGGGGAACTATGGCTACACCTTC.

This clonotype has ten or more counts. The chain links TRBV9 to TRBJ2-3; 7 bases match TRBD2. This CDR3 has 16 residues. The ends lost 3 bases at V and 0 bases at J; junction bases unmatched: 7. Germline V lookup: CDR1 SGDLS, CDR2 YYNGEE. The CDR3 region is CASSANRAGSTDTQYF. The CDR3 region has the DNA TGTGCCAGCAGCGCCAACCGAGCGGGGAGCACAGATACGCAGTATTTT.

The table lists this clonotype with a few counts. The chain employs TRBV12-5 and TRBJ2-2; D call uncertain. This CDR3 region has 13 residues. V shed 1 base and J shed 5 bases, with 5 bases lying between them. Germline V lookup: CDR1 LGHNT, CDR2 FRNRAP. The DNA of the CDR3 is TGTGCTAGTGGTTTGGCCCCGACCGGGGAGCTGTTTTTT. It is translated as CASGLAPTGELFF.

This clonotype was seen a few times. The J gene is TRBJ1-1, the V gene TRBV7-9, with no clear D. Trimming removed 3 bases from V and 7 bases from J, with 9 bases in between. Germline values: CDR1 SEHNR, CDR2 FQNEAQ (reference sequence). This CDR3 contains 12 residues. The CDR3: CASSFTRGEAFF. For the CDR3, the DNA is TGTGCCAGCAGCTTTACACGAGGTGAAGCTTTCTTT.

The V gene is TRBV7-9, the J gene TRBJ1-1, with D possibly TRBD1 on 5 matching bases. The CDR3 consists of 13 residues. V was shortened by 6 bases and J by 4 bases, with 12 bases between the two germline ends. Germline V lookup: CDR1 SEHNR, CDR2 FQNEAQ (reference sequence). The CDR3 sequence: CASRHGGGTEAFF. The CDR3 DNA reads TGTGCCAGCAGGCACGGGGGGGGCACTGAAGCTTTCTTT.

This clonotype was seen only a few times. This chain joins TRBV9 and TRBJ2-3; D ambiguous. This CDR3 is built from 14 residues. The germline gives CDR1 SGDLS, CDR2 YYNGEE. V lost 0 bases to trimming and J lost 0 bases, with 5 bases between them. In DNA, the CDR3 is TGTGCCAGCAGCGTAGAGGGTAGCACAGATACGCAGTATTTT. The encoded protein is CASSVEGSTDTQYF.

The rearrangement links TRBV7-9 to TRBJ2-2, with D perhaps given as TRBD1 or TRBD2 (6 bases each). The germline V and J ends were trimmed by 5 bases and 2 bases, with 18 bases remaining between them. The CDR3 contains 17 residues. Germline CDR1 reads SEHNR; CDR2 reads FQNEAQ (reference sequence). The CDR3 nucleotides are TGTGCCAGCAGCCTCTCCCTCGGGGGCTTCAACACCGGGGAGCTGTTTTTT. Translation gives CASSLSLGGFNTGELFF.

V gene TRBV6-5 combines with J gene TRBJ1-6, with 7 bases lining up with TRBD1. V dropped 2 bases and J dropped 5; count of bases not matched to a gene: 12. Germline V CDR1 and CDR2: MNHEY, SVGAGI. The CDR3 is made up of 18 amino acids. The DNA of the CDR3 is TGTGCCAGCAGTTACCGGCCTTCGGGACAGCTAAATAATTCACCCCTCCACTTT. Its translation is CASSYRPSGQLNNSPLHF.

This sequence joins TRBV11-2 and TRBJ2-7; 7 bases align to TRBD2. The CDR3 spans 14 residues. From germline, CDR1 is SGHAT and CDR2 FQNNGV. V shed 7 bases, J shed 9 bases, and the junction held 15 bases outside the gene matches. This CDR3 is CASTEVASGGVQYF. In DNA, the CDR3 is TGTGCCAGCACCGAGGTGGCTAGCGGCGGCGTGCAGTACTTC.

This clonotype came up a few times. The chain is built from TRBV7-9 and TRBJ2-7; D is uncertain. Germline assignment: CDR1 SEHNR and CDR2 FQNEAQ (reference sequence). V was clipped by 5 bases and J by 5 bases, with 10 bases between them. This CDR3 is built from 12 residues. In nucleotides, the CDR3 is TGTGCCAGCAGCGATGCTAGAAACGAGCAGTACTTC. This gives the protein CASSDARNEQYF.

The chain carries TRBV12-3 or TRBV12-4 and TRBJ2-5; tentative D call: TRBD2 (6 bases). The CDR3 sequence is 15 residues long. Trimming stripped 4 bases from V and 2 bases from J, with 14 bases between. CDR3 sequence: CASSSRRGSQETQYF. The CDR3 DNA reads TGTGCCAGCAGTTCCCGGCGGGGATCTCAAGAGACCCAGTACTTC.

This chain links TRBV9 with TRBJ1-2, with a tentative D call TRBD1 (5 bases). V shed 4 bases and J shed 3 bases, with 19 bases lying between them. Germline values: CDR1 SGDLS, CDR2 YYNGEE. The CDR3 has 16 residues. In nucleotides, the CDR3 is TGTGCCAGCAGCCCAACCGGGGACCCTGGAGACTATGGCTACACCTTC. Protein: CASSPTGDPGDYGYTF.

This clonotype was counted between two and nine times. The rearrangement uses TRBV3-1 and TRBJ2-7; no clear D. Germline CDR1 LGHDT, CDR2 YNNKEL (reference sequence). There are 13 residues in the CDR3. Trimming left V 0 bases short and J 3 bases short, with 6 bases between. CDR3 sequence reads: CASSQDWVYEQYF. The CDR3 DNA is TGTGCCAGCAGCCAAGACTGGGTCTACGAGCAGTACTTC.

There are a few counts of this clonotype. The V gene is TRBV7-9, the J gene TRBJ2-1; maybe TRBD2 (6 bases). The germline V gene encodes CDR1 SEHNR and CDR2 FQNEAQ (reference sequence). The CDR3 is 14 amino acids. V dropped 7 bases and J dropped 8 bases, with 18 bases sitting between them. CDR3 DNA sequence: TGTGCCAGCACCCGGGAGAACCGGGGCCATGAGCAGTTCTTC. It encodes CASTRENRGHEQFF.

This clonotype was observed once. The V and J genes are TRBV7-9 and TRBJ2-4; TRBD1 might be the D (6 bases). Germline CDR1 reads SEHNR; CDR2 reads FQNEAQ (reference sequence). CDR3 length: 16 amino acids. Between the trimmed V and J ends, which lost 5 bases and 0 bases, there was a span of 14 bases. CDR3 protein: CASSMNRELAKNIQYF. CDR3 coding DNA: TGTGCCAGCAGCATGAACAGGGAATTAGCCAAAAACATTCAGTACTTC.